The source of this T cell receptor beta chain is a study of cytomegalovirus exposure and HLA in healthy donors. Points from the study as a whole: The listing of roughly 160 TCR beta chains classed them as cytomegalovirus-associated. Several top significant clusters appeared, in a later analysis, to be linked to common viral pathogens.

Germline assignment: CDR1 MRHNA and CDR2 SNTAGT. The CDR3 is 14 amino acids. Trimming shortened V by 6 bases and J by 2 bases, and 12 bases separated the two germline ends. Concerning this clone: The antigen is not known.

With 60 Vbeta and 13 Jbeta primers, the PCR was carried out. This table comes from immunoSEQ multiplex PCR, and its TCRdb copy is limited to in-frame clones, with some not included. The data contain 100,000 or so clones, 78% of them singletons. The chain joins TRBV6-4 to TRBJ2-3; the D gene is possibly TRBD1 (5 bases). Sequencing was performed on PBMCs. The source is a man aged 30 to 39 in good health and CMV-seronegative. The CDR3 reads CASSPQGATDTQYF. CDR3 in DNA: TGTGCCAGCAGCCCGCAAGGGGCCACAGATACGCAGTATTTT.